This T cell receptor (beta chain) was observed in a study of CD4 T cells in relation to SARS-CoV-2 and coronaviruses. Study-wide context: Shared crossreactive spike epitopes were mapped to their HLA restriction.

CD4+ T cells from unexposed donors were obtained before the COVID-19 pandemic (2011-2018). CD4+ T cells were isolated from the cells after around 9 days of culture. Unexposed-donor CD4+ T cells were probed with SARS-CoV-2 S/N and four cold-coronavirus spikes, cells permitting. Findings and caveats of the study: Each donor contributed either pre-pandemic or post-infection samples, not both.

The CDR3 loop spans 17 amino acids. In germline, CDR1 is LNHDA, CDR2 SQIVND (reference sequence). V gave up 3 bases and J gave up 4 bases; unmatched junction bases: 10. As regards this clone: Its antigen is still unknown.

Data came from immunoSEQ multiplex PCR; TCRdb stores just in-frame clones and leaves some out. The sample includes just over 25,000 clones, 75% to 80% of them seen just once. The specimen sequenced was CD4+ T cells from PBMCs, cultured in vitro. This rearrangement joins TRBV19 to TRBJ2-1, with TRBD1 matching 9 bases. This clonotype was sampled from a human donor in good health. CDR3 amino acids: CASSIPPDRGWYNEQFF. CDR3 nucleotides: TGTGCCAGTAGTATTCCCCCGGACAGGGGATGGTACAATGAGCAGTTCTTC. The full variable domain, completed using reference TRBV19 and TRBJ2-1, is DGGITQSPKYLFRKEGQNVTLSCEQNLNHDAMYWYRQDPGQGLRLIYYSQIVNDFQKGDIAEGYSVSREKKESFPLTVTSAQKNPTAFYLCASSIPPDRGWYNEQFFGPGTRLTVL.